Below are 13 T cell receptor beta chains sequenced from a single sample in a study of T cells in Graves' hyperthyroidism and ophthalmopathy. RNA transcripts gave rise to amplified TCR beta CDR3 regions. Using the HTBI primer set, a first-round RT-PCR was run on the TCR CDR3. TCRdb re-analysed the multiplex PCR reads in MiXCR, keeping a single row per CDR3 protein. Of about 640,000 distinct CDR3 sequences listed, around 20% are singletons. Sample: blood. All receptors derive from a man aged 25 to 40 with Graves' ophthalmopathy.

This chain connects TRBV11-2 to TRBJ2-1, with 10 bases fitting TRBD2. V gave up 0 bases and J gave up 6 bases; unmatched junction bases: 5. The germline V gene encodes CDR1 SGHAT and CDR2 FQNNGV. The CDR3 extends over 16 amino acids. Written as DNA, the CDR3 is TGTGCCAGCAGCTTAGAGGTAGCGGGAGGTCCCAATGAGCAGTTCTTC. It encodes CASSLEVAGGPNEQFF.

The chain employs TRBV5-1 and TRBJ1-2; D is unresolved. CDR1 SGHRS and CDR2 YFSETQ come from the germline V gene. The CDR3 runs to 14 residues. V was pared by 1 base and J by 8 bases, with 15 bases between. Written as DNA, the CDR3 is TGCGCCAGCAGCTTGAATGAGGGCGGAGGAGGCTACACCTTC. Translation gives CASSLNEGGGGYTF.

This clonotype occurred many times. This chain uses TRBV27 with TRBJ1-1; D is perhaps TRBD1 (6 bases). Germline values: CDR1 MNHEY, CDR2 SMNVEV (reference sequence). V was cut by 4 bases and J by 1 base, with 19 bases left in between. CDR3 length: 17 amino acids. The CDR3 region has the DNA TGTGCCAGCAGTTCCCCCAGGAGGGAGGGGGGGAACACTGAAGCTTTCTTT. This sequence encodes CASSSPRREGGNTEAFF.

There are many counts of this clonotype. This CDR3 reads CASSPRLRQGSLNEQFF. The CDR3, as DNA: TGCGCCAGCAGCCCCCGGTTGAGACAGGGGTCCTTAAATGAGCAGTTCTTC. The genes are TRBV5-1 and TRBJ2-1, with 8 bases that match TRBD1. This CDR3 comprises 17 residues. Germline V gene data show CDR1 as SGHRS and CDR2 as YFSETQ. The junction had 16 bases not matched to a gene; V was cut back by 4 bases and J by 7 bases.

In the case of this clonotype: A read error may explain this, as a much larger clone is one base away. This chain connects TRBV27 to TRBJ2-1; TRBD2 aligns across 7 bases. In germline, CDR1 is MNHEY, CDR2 SMNVEV (reference sequence). The CDR3 runs to 13 residues. The CDR3 loop reads CASSILADNGQFF. In DNA, the CDR3 is TGTGCCAGCAGTATCCTAGCGGACAATGGGCAGTTCTTC.

There are many counts of this clonotype. V gene TRBV6-1 combines with J gene TRBJ2-7, with a weak D call TRBD2 (6 bases). Deletions cut 2 bases from V and 2 bases from J, with 10 bases between. The CDR3 has 14 residues. Germline CDR1 MNHNS, CDR2 SASEGT. The CDR3 DNA reads as TGTGCCAGCAGTGAATTAGAGCGGGCCTACGAGCAGTACTTC. Translation: CASSELERAYEQYF.

This clonotype came up many times. The chain has TRBV28 and TRBJ2-7, with TRBD1 matching 7 bases. The CDR3 is 14 amino acids. V lost 6 bases to trimming and J lost 2 bases; unmatched junction nucleotides: 7. Per germline, CDR1 MDHEN and CDR2 SYDVKM. DNA of the CDR3: TGTGCCAGCAGCCCAAGGACAGGAACCTACGAGCAGTACTTC. Amino acid sequence: CASSPRTGTYEQYF.

This clonotype came up a few times. The V and J genes are TRBV15 and TRBJ2-7, with TRBD1 matching 8 bases. CDR1 and CDR2 (germline): LNHNV, YYDKDF (reference sequence). V was clipped by 4 bases and J by 7 bases; unmatched bases: 12. The CDR3 runs 15 residues. Here the CDR3 reads CATSTRGTGTWEQYF. The CDR3 DNA follows: TGTGCCACCAGCACGAGAGGGACAGGCACGTGGGAGCAGTACTTC.

In this sample, this clonotype turned up many times. In DNA form, the CDR3 reads TGTGCCAGCAGCCCCCTGGGAGGGGGCATGAACACTGAAGCTTTCTTT. Translating it yields CASSPLGGGMNTEAFF. The chain employs TRBV5-5 and TRBJ1-1; 7 positions agree with TRBD1. This CDR3 has 16 residues. Germline-derived CDR1 and CDR2 are SGHKS and YYEKEE (reference sequence). V lost 4 bases, J lost 0 bases, and 9 bases stayed unmatched.

This clonotype was observed at least ten times. The chain recombines TRBV6-5 with TRBJ1-1, with TRBD1 matching 7 bases. Looked up from germline, CDR1 is MNHEY and CDR2 is SVGAGI. The CDR3 contains 15 residues. V was clipped by 2 bases and J by 4 bases; unmatched bases: 7. CDR3 nucleotide sequence: TGTGCCAGCAGTTACCAGGGGCAGGGGGGCACTGAAGCTTTCTTT. It yields the protein CASSYQGQGGTEAFF.

This clonotype was recorded at least ten times. The V gene is TRBV20-1, the J gene TRBJ2-5; D is unclear. The CDR3 spans 11 residues. Germline V gene sequence: CDR1 DFQATT, CDR2 SNEGSKA (reference sequence). CDR3 sequence (DNA): TGCACCAGCGCGCGGCAAGAGACCCAGTACTTC. This sequence encodes CTSARQETQYF.

The chain recombines TRBV15 with TRBJ2-5, with D tentatively TRBD1 (5 bases). Germline-derived CDR1 and CDR2 are LNHNV and YYDKDF (reference sequence). The V and J ends lost 0 bases and 5 bases respectively, with 10 bases between them. The CDR3 contains 14 residues. The CDR3 is CATSRDRGRETQYF. CDR3 nucleotides: TGTGCCACCAGCAGAGATAGGGGAAGGGAGACCCAGTACTTC.

This clonotype came up a few times. J is TRBJ1-3 and V is TRBV6-1; D is unresolved. The CDR3 spans 14 residues. V lost 6 bases to trimming and J lost 0 bases, with 9 bases between them. Per the germline V gene, CDR1 is MNHNS and CDR2 is SASEGT. CDR3 residues: CASRNLGSGNTIYF. The CDR3 DNA reads as TGTGCCAGCAGGAACCTAGGCTCTGGAAACACCATATATTTT.